These T cell receptor beta chains were read from a single sample in a study of cytomegalovirus exposure and HLA in healthy donors. Profiled with immunoSEQ multiplex PCR; TCRdb holds only in-frame clones, not every one. The data hold about 150,000 clones, with under 80% observed a single time. Source material: PBMCs. Every receptor here comes from a man aged 25 to 40 in good health and CMV-seronegative. Both conserved end residues are part of each CDR3. D genes are given only for firm matches. Clone size is stated in some rows and not others, as once, few, many or a class when expanded.

abundance,d_gene,j_gene,v_gene,CDR3aa
few,TRBD2,TRBJ2-3,TRBV6-6,CASSQGLAAQYF
NA,TRBD1,TRBJ2-6,TRBV7-9,CASSSDRAGANVLTF
NA,TRBD1,TRBJ1-1,TRBV6-1,CASSGTGLWAFF
few,NA,TRBJ2-3,TRBV30,CAWSSKTEYTDTQYF
NA,NA,TRBJ2-1,TRBV27,CASSLSHSYNEQFF
NA,NA,TRBJ1-1,TRBV29-1,CSAGQKNTEAFF
NA,NA,TRBJ1-2,TRBV19,CASSAGLLYGYTF
NA,TRBD2,TRBJ2-2,TRBV2,CASSPGGANTGELFF
NA,NA,TRBJ2-4,TRBV6-5,CASSYSRDIAKNIQYF
NA,TRBD1,TRBJ1-6,TRBV19,CASRVQGENSPLHF
NA,TRBD2,TRBJ2-1,TRBV13,CASSLGFGGGADEQFF
NA,TRBD1,TRBJ2-7,TRBV4-1,CASSQGLQGASEQYF
NA,TRBD2,TRBJ2-5,TRBV15,CATTRLAGGQETQYF
NA,NA,TRBJ1-1,TRBV7-9,CASSLAAQDPEAFF
NA,TRBD1,TRBJ2-1,TRBV7-9,CASSLDRGDEQFF
few,TRBD1,TRBJ2-5,TRBV7-2,CASSLGTERTQYF
few,TRBD1,TRBJ1-1,TRBV5-1,CASSLAPGQGAEAFF
NA,NA,TRBJ2-7,TRBV19,CASNLGQGPYEQYF
NA,NA,TRBJ1-1,TRBV28,CASSRAGVTEAFF
NA,TRBD1,TRBJ2-1,TRBV28,CASSGTGGYNEQFF
NA,NA,TRBJ2-3,TRBV9,CASSQAGDTQYF
NA,NA,TRBJ1-1,TRBV18,CASSPTGKGTTEAFF
NA,NA,TRBJ1-1,TRBV28,CASSAGGGGAFF
few,TRBD2,TRBJ2-1,TRBV5-5,CASSSGTSGGNEQFF
NA,NA,TRBJ1-1,TRBV19,CASSIYAGLDTEAFF
NA,TRBD1,TRBJ1-1,TRBV6-6,CASSYSDRSAEAFF
NA,TRBD2,TRBJ2-3,TRBV28,CATKTSGYTDTQYF
NA,TRBD1,TRBJ1-2,TRBV5-1,CASSLADRAYGYTF
NA,NA,TRBJ1-1,TRBV15,CATSREGGKGTEAFF
NA,TRBD1,TRBJ1-5,TRBV7-2,CASSLGQGEEQPQHF
NA,NA,TRBJ2-3,TRBV9,CASSVGSGSTDTQYF
NA,TRBD2,TRBJ2-3,TRBV4-2,CASSQDQRGGPTQYF
NA,NA,TRBJ1-4,TRBV25-1,CASSEYKGARANEKLFF
NA,NA,NA,TRBV29-1,CSVSGHYYEQYF
few,NA,TRBJ2-1,TRBV4-2,CASSQVPTGISYNEQFF
NA,TRBD2,TRBJ2-7,TRBV5-1,CASSRTGTSGVPWYF
NA,NA,TRBJ1-1,TRBV7-9,CASSDNRVDTEAFF
NA,NA,TRBJ2-5,TRBV28,CASRHRVGRGVETQYF
NA,NA,TRBJ1-1,TRBV7-2,CASSLAWGGNTEAFF
few,TRBD1,TRBJ1-2,TRBV28,CASTGTGADYYGYTF
once,NA,TRBJ2-7,TRBV28,CASSFPPGSYEQYF
NA,TRBD2,TRBJ2-1,TRBV9,CASSVGLAGGYNEQFF
NA,TRBD1,TRBJ2-1,TRBV11-2,CASSSGTGNNEQFF
NA,TRBD1,TRBJ1-1,TRBV11-3,CASSQLVVHGTGVGAFF
NA,TRBD1,TRBJ1-4,TRBV15,CATSRGGQGDEKLFF
NA,TRBD1,TRBJ1-2,TRBV28,CASSLRGLSRGGYTF
NA,NA,TRBJ2-5,TRBV5-1,CASSLLQLQETQYF
NA,NA,TRBJ2-1,TRBV5-1,CASSPPPGADEQFF
few,NA,TRBJ2-7,TRBV5-1,CASSLARSYEQYF
NA,NA,TRBJ1-1,TRBV5-1,CASSLAGQNTEAFF
few,NA,TRBJ1-4,TRBV2,CASSEDNMEFGQKLFF
NA,NA,TRBJ1-2,TRBV19,CASSEGEGYTF
few,NA,TRBJ1-1,TRBV13,CASSLVGQGFTEAFF
once,TRBD1,TRBJ1-2,TRBV6-1,CASSEHPTGGFYGYTF